This passage covers 6 T cell receptor beta chains from one sample sequenced in a study of blood T cells in healthy people across ages. A J-beta primer mix and a sample-barcoded 5' primer were used in a second PCR of roughly 6 to 11 cycles. TCRdb itself ran the 5' RACE reads through MiXCR, one entry per CDR3 protein. The table shows roughly 1.9 million distinct CDR3 sequences, with about two fifths occurring only once. Sequences were obtained from blood. The source of these receptors is a human donor in good health.

This clonotype appeared a few times. The chain is built from TRBV7-2 and TRBJ1-1; 7 nucleotides agree with TRBD1. From germline, CDR1 is SGHTA and CDR2 FQGNSA. Losses at the gene ends were 4 bases for V and 11 bases for J; bases not matched to a gene: 7. This CDR3 spans 12 amino acids. CDR3 DNA: TGTGCCAGCAGCTACACAGGGGCTGGGGCTTTCTTT. Its protein is CASSYTGAGAFF.

This clonotype was detected ten times or more. This sequence joins TRBV7-2 and TRBJ2-7, with 9 bases fitting TRBD1. The CDR3 length is 15 residues. CDR1 and CDR2 from the germline V gene are SGHTA and FQGNSA. J gave up 1 base and V 2 bases, and 3 bases lay outside the gene matches. The CDR3 protein is CASSLTGTGSYEQYF. The CDR3 nucleotides read TGTGCCAGCAGCTTAACCGGGACAGGGTCCTACGAGCAGTACTTC. Variable domain in full (rest from reference TRBV7-2 and TRBJ2-7): GAGVSQSPSNKVTEKGKDVELRCDPISGHTALYWYRQSLGQGLEFLIYFQGNSAPDKSGLPSDRFSAERTGGSVSTLTIQRTQQEDSAVYLCASSLTGTGSYEQYFGPGTRLTVT.

This clonotype was observed a handful of times. V and J are TRBV4-2 and TRBJ1-4, with TRBD1 as a possible D gene (5 bases). Per germline, CDR1 LGHNA and CDR2 YNFKEQ. V lost 0 bases and J lost 3, with 11 bases in between. CDR3 length: 16 amino acids. CDR3 DNA sequence: TGTGCCAGCAGCCAAGATCTGGGGGTAGCTAATGAAAAACTGTTTTTT. It translates to CASSQDLGVANEKLFF.

This clonotype came up a few times. The genes are TRBV29-1 and TRBJ1-1; TRBD1 might be the D (6 bases). V lost 6 bases, J lost 6 bases, and 14 bases lay in between. CDR1 SQVTM and CDR2 ANQGSEA come from the germline V gene. This CDR3 comprises 12 residues. CDR3 amino acids: CSVRRGTAEAFF. CDR3 DNA: TGCAGCGTCCGCAGGGGTACCGCTGAAGCTTTCTTT.

The V call is TRBV20-1, the J call TRBJ1-2, with TRBD1 matching over 8 bases. This CDR3 comprises 12 residues. V lost 4 bases and J lost 5; bases outside the gene matches: 3. The germline gives CDR1 DFQATT, CDR2 SNEGSKA (reference sequence). CDR3 nucleotide sequence: TGCAGTGCTATACAGGGGGGATATGGCTACACCTTC. Translating gives CSAIQGGYGYTF.

This clonotype appeared many times. This CDR3 reads CASSLGGDSYNEQFF. The DNA of the CDR3 is TGTGCCAGCAGCTTAGGGGGGGACTCCTACAATGAGCAGTTCTTC. This chain connects TRBV7-2 to TRBJ2-1; D is possibly TRBD2 (6 bases). V lost 1 base, J lost 0 bases, and 7 bases lay in between. The CDR3 extends over 15 amino acids. In germline, CDR1 is SGHTA, CDR2 FQGNSA.